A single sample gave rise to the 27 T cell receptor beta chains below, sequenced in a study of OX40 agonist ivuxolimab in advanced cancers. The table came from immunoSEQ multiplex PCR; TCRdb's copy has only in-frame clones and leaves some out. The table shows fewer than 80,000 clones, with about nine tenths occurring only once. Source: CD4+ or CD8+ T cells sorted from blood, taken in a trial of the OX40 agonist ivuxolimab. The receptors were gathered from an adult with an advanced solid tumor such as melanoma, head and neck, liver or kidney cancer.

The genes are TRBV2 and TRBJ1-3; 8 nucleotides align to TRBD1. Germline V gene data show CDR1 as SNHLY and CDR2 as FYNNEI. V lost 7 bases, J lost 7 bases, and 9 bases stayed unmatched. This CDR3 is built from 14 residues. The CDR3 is CASTPQGAGNTIYF. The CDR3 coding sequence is TGTGCCAGCACCCCTCAGGGGGCGGGGAACACCATATATTTT.

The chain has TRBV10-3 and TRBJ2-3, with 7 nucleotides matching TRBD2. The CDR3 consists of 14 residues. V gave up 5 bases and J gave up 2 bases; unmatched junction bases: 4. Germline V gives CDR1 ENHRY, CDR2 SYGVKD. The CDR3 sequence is CAISKAGPTDTQYF. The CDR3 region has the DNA TGTGCCATCAGTAAAGCGGGGCCCACAGATACGCAGTATTTT.

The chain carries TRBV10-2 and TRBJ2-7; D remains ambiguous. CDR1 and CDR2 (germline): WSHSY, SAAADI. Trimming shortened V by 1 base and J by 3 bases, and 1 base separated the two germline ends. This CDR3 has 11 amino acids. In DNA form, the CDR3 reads TGCGCCAGCAGTGAGTACTACGAGCAGTACTTC. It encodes CASSEYYEQYF.

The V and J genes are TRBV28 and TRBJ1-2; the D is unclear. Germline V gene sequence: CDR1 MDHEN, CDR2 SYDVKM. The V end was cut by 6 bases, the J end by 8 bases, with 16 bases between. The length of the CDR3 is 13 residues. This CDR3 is CASSPVLGLGYTF. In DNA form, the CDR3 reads TGTGCCAGCAGCCCAGTTCTGGGCTTGGGCTACACCTTC.

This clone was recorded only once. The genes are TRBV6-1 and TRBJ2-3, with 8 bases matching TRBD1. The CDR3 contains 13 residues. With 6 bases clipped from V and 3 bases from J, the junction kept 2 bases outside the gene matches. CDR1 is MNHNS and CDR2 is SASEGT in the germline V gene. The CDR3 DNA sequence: TGTGCCAGCAGCGGACAGGGAACAGATACGCAGTATTTT. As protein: CASSGQGTDTQYF.

This CDR3 is CASSQDYHQYF. DNA of the CDR3: TGTGCCAGCAGCCAAGATTATCACCAGTACTTC. The chain combines TRBV14 with TRBJ2-5, with D unresolved. Germline V gene data show CDR1 as SGHDN and CDR2 as FVKESK. This CDR3 contains 11 residues. The ends were cut back, 0 bases at V and 10 bases at J, with 6 bases in the middle.

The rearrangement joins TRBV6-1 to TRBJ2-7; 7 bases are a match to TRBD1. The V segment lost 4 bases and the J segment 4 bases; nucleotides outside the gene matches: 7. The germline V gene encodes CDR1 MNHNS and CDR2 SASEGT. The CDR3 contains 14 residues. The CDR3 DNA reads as TGTGCCAGCAGTGCCCCCGGGACAGTATACGAGCAGTACTTC. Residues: CASSAPGTVYEQYF.

The CDR3 DNA follows: TGTGCCAGCAGCCCGGCGGGGGGTTCCTATAATTCACCCCTCCACTTT. Encoded protein: CASSPAGGSYNSPLHF. The chain combines TRBV7-9 with TRBJ1-6; D may be TRBD1 (5 bases). V shed 5 bases and J shed 1 base, with 12 bases lying between them. Germline V gene sequence: CDR1 SEHNR, CDR2 FQNEAQ (reference sequence). CDR3 length equals 16 residues.

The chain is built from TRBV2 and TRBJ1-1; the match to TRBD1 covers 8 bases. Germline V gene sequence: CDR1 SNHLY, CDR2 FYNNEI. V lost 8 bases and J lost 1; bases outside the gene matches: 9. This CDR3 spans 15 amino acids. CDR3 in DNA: TGTGCCAGCCTGAAAGACAGGGGCAAGAACACTGAAGCTTTCTTT. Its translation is CASLKDRGKNTEAFF.

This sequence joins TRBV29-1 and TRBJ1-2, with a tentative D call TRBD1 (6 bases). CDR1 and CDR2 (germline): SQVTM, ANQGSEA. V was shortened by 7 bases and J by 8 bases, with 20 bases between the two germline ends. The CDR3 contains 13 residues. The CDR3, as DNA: TGCAGCGCCAACCCGGGGGGCGTGGAAGGCTACACCTTC. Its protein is CSANPGGVEGYTF.

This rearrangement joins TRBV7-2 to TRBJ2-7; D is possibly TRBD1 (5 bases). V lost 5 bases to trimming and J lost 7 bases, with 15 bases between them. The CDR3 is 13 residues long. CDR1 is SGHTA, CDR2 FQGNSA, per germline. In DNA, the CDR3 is TGTGCCAGCAGCCCCAGGGTAGGAGAGGAGCAGTACTTC. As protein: CASSPRVGEEQYF. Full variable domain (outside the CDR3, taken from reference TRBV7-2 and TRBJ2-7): GAGVSQSPSNKVTEKGKDVELRCDPISGHTALYWYRQSLGQGLEFLIYFQGNSAPDKSGLPSDRFSAERTGGSVSTLTIQRTQQEDSAVYLCASSPRVGEEQYFGPGTRLTVT.

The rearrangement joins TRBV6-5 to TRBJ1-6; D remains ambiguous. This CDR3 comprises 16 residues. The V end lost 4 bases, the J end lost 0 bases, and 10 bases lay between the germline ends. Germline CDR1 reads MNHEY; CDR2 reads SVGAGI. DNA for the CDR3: TGTGCCAGCAGTTCCAGAAAGAGCTCCTATAATTCACCCCTCCACTTT. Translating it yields CASSSRKSSYNSPLHF.

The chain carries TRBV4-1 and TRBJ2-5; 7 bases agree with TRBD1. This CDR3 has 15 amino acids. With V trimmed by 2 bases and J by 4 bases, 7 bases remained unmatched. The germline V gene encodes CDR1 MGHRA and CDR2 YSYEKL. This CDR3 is CASSQSLDRVETQYF. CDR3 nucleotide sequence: TGCGCCAGCAGCCAATCCCTCGACAGGGTAGAGACCCAGTACTTC.

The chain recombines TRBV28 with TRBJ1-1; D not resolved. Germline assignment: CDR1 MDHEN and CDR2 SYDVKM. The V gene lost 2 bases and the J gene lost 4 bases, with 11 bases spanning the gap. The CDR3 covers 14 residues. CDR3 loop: CASSLPRMSTEAFF. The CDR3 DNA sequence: TGTGCCAGCAGTTTACCCCGGATGAGCACTGAAGCTTTCTTT. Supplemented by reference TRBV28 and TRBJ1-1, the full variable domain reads DVKVTQSSRYLVKRTGEKVFLECVQDMDHENMFWYRQDPGLGLRLIYFSYDVKMKEKGDIPEGYSVSREKKERFSLILESASTNQTSMYLCASSLPRMSTEAFFGQGTRLTVV.

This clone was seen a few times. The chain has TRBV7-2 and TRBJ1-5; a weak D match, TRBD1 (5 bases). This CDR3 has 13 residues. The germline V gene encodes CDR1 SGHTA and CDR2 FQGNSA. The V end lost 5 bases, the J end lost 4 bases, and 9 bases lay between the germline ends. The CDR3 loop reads CASSPGTNQPQHF. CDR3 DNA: TGTGCCAGCAGCCCCGGGACTAATCAGCCCCAGCATTTT.

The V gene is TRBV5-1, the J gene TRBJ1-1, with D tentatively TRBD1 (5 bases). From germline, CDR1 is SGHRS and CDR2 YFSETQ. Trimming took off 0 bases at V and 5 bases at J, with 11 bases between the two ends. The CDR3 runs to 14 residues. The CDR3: CASSLGGTQTEAFF. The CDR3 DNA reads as TGCGCCAGCAGCTTGGGCGGGACGCAGACTGAAGCTTTCTTT. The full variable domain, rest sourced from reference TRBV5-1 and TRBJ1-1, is KAGVTQTPRYLIKTRGQQVTLSCSPISGHRSVSWYQQTPGQGLQFLFEYFSETQRNKGNFPGRFSGRQFSNSRSEMNVSTLELGDSALYLCASSLGGTQTEAFFGQGTRLTVV.

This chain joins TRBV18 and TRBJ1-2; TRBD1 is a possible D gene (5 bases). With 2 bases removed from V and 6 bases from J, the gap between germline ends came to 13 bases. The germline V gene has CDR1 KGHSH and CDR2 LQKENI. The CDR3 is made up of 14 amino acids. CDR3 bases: TGTGCCAGCTCACCAGTAGAGGTGGGGCATGGCTACACCTTC. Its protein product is CASSPVEVGHGYTF.

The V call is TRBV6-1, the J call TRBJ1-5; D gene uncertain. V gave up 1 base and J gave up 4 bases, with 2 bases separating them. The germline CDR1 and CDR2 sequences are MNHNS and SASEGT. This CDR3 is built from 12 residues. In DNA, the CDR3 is TGTGCCAGCAGTGAAGGGAATCAGCCCCAGCATTTT. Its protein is CASSEGNQPQHF.

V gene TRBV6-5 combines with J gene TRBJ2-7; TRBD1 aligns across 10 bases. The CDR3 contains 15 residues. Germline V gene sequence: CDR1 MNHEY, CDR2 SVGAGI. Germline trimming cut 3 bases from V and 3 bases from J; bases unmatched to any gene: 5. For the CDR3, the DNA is TGTGCCAGCAGTTATAACCGGGACAGGGGCTACGAGCAGTACTTC. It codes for CASSYNRDRGYEQYF.

For the CDR3, the DNA is TGTGCCAGCAGGCCTCAGAGCTCTGGAAACACCATATATTTT. Its protein is CASRPQSSGNTIYF. This chain connects TRBV2 to TRBJ1-3; D remains unclear. CDR1 is SNHLY and CDR2 is FYNNEI in the germline V gene. This CDR3 region has 14 residues. Between the trimmed V and J ends, which lost 6 bases and 0 bases, there was a span of 9 bases.

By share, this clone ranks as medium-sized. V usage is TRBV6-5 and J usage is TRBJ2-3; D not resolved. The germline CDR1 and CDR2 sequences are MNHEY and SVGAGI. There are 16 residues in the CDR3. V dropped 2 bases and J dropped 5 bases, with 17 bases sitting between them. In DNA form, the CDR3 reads TGTGCCAGCAGTTACGGGTCGAGTCTTCTAGAAGATACGCAGTATTTT. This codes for CASSYGSSLLEDTQYF.

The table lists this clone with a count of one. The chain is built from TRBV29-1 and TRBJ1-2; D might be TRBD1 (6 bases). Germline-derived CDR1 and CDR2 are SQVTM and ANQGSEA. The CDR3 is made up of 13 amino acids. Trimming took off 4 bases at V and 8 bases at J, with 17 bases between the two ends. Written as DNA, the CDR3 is TGCAGCGTTGGGTCCCCAGGGGATGAGGGCTACACCTTC. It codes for CSVGSPGDEGYTF.

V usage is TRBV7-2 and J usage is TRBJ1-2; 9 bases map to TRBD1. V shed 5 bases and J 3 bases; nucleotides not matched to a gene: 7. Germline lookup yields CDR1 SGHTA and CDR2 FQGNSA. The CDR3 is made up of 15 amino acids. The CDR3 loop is CASSPRTGDDYGYTF. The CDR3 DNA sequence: TGTGCCAGCAGCCCCCGGACAGGGGATGACTATGGCTACACCTTC.

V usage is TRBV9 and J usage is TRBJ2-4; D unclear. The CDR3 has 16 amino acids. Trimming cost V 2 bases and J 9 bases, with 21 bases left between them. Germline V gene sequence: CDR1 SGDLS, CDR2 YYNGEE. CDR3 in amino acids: CASSVHPGLSPAIQYF. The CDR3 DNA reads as TGTGCCAGCAGCGTTCACCCCGGGTTAAGTCCGGCCATTCAGTACTTC.

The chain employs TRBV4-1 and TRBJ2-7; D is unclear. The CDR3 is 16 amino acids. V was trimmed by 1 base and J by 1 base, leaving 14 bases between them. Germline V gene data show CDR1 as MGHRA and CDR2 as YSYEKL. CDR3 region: CASSQAHLVSSYEQYF. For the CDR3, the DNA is TGCGCCAGCAGCCAAGCTCACCTCGTGAGTTCCTACGAGCAGTACTTC.

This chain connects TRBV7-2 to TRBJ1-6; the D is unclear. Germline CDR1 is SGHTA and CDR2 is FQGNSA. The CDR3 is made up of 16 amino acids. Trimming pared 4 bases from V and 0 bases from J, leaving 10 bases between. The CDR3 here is CASSSLASSYNSPLHF. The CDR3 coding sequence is TGTGCCAGCAGCTCTTTAGCGAGCTCCTATAATTCACCCCTCCACTTT. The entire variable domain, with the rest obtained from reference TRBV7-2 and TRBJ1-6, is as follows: GAGVSQSPSNKVTEKGKDVELRCDPISGHTALYWYRQSLGQGLEFLIYFQGNSAPDKSGLPSDRFSAERTGGSVSTLTIQRTQQEDSAVYLCASSSLASSYNSPLHFGNGTRLTVT.

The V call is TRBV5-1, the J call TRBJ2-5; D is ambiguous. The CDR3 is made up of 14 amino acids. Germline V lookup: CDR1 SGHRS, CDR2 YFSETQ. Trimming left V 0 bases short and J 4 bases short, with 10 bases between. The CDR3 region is CASSLAGVRETQYF. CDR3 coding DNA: TGCGCCAGCAGCTTGGCGGGTGTGAGAGAGACCCAGTACTTC.